A selection of T cell receptor beta chains follows, all from one sample in a study of blood T cell repertoires in COVID-19. Sequenced by immunoSEQ multiplex PCR; TCRdb stores in-frame clones only, minus some. The sample records 250,000 to 350,000 clones, around 80% being singletons. The sample consisted of peripheral blood. All receptors come from a woman between 45 and 60 years old with acute or convalescent COVID-19. Each CDR3 is given with its conserved first and last residue. A D gene is named only where the DNA matches it firmly. Not every row has a clone size; where given, it reads once, few, many or a size class.

TRBJ1-3 | - | TRBV6-1 | - | CASSEGTSGNTIYF | TGTGCCAGCAGTGAAGGCACTTCTGGAAACACCATATATTTT
TRBJ2-5 | - | TRBV5-1 | - | CASTWENLGTQYF | TGCGCCAGCACCTGGGAGAACCTAGGGACCCAGTACTTC
TRBJ2-5 | TRBD1 | TRBV28 | - | CASSPLGQGREETQYF | TGTGCCAGCAGTCCCCTTGGACAGGGTCGGGAGGAGACCCAGTACTTC
TRBJ2-2 | - | TRBV6-2/TRBV6-3 | - | CASSYLLNTGELFF | TGTGCCAGCAGTTATCTGTTGAACACCGGGGAGCTGTTTTTT
TRBJ1-1 | - | TRBV5-1 | - | CASSPGGSLMNTEAFF | TGCGCCAGCAGCCCGGGAGGTTCGCTTATGAACACTGAAGCTTTCTTT
TRBJ1-2 | - | TRBV10-1 | - | CASSRDGYGYTF | TGCGCCAGTAGCAGGGATGGCTATGGCTACACCTTC
TRBJ2-3 | - | TRBV11-3 | - | CASSSARTDTQYF | TGTGCCAGCAGCTCCGCGCGCACAGATACGCAGTATTTT
TRBJ2-1 | TRBD2 | TRBV7-3 | once | CASSLETSGSSYNEQFF | TGTGCCAGCAGCTTAGAGACTAGCGGGAGCTCCTACAATGAGCAGTTCTTC
TRBJ1-2 | - | TRBV5-1 | - | CASSLVGGSDGYTF | TGCGCCAGCAGCTTGGTCGGAGGATCGGATGGCTACACCTTC
TRBJ2-7 | TRBD1 | TRBV7-8 | - | CASSLGGTGVRYEQYF | TGTGCCAGCAGCCTCGGGGGGACAGGGGTGCGCTACGAGCAGTACTTC
TRBJ1-3 | - | TRBV3-1/TRBV3-2 | - | CASSQGAGAGNTIYF | TGTGCCAGCAGCCAAGGGGCAGGGGCCGGAAACACCATATATTTT
TRBJ1-4 | - | TRBV7-9 | - | CASSLGAEKLFF | TGTGCCAGCAGCTTAGGGGCGGAAAAACTGTTTTTT
TRBJ2-7 | - | TRBV6-2/TRBV6-3 | - | CASSYPGMTYEQYF | TGTGCCAGCAGTTACCCAGGAATGACCTACGAGCAGTACTTC
TRBJ2-1 | - | TRBV10-3 | once | CAISDARGSSYNEQFF | TGTGCCATCAGTGACGCTCGGGGAAGCTCCTACAATGAGCAGTTCTTC
TRBJ1-3 | - | TRBV12-3/TRBV12-4 | - | CASSFQGRNTIYF | TGTGCCAGCAGCTTCCAGGGGCGAAACACCATATATTTT
TRBJ1-3 | - | TRBV10-3 | - | CAISEPGRSGNTIYF | TGTGCCATCAGTGAGCCAGGGCGATCTGGAAACACCATATATTTT
TRBJ2-3 | TRBD1 | TRBV24-1 | few | CATSDPGGYSTDTQYF | TGTGCCACCAGTGACCCAGGGGGCTACAGCACAGATACGCAGTATTTT
TRBJ2-1 | TRBD1 | TRBV5-4 | - | CASSRSTGNNEQFF | TGTGCCAGCAGTCGTTCGACAGGGAACAATGAGCAGTTCTTC
TRBJ2-1 | TRBD1 | TRBV30 | - | CAWGPTGGDNEQFF | TGTGCCTGGGGCCCGACAGGGGGCGACAATGAGCAGTTCTTC
TRBJ1-1 | - | TRBV7-2 | - | CASSLGEVGASNTEAFF | TGTGCCAGCAGCTTAGGAGAAGTGGGGGCTTCGAACACTGAAGCTTTCTTT
TRBJ1-5 | TRBD1 | TRBV18 | few | CASSQGRTGLEQPQHF | TGTGCCAGCTCACAAGGGAGGACAGGGCTGGAACAGCCCCAGCATTTT
TRBJ2-1 | TRBD1 | TRBV7-7 | - | CASSPGTGRGNEQFF | TGTGCCAGCAGCCCCGGGACAGGGAGAGGCAATGAGCAGTTCTTC
TRBJ2-1 | TRBD2 | TRBV7-2 | few | CASSFSGTSEGEQFF | TGTGCCAGCAGCTTCTCCGGGACTAGCGAGGGTGAGCAGTTCTTC
TRBJ1-1 | - | TRBV20-1 | - | CSAGAYTEAFF | TGCAGTGCTGGGGCGTACACTGAAGCTTTCTTT
TRBJ1-5 | TRBD1 | TRBV7-8 | - | CASSLIFRQGGSQPQHF | TGTGCCAGCAGCTTAATCTTTCGACAGGGTGGGAGTCAGCCCCAGCATTTT
TRBJ1-4 | - | TRBV2 | - | CASQGPNEKLFF | TGTGCCAGCCAGGGCCCTAATGAAAAACTGTTTTTT
TRBJ1-1 | - | TRBV6-1 | once | CASSEPGLGNTEAFF | TGTGCCAGCAGTGAGCCGGGTCTTGGGAACACTGAAGCTTTCTTT
TRBJ2-3 | TRBD2 | TRBV5-5 | - | CASRTRTSGSADTQYF | TGTGCCAGCAGGACGAGGACTAGCGGGAGCGCAGATACGCAGTATTTT
TRBJ1-2 | - | TRBV7-2 | - | CASSSTGVIARYGYTF | TGTGCCAGCAGCTCTACCGGGGTGATAGCACGCTATGGCTACACCTTC
TRBJ1-2 | - | TRBV6-5 | - | CASGDLANYGYTF | TGTGCCAGCGGAGATCTAGCTAACTATGGCTACACCTTC
TRBJ1-2 | TRBD1 | TRBV3-1/TRBV3-2 | - | CASSDAQGESYTF | TGTGCCAGCAGTGACGCGCAGGGGGAGAGCTACACCTTC
TRBJ1-1 | - | TRBV7-9 | - | CASSGTWGDEAFF | TGTGCCAGCAGCGGAACGTGGGGGGATGAAGCTTTCTTT
TRBJ2-1 | - | TRBV7-2 | - | CASSLAGGNLYNEQFF | TGTGCCAGCAGCTTAGCGGGGGGTAATCTCTACAATGAGCAGTTCTTC
TRBJ1-4 | TRBD1 | TRBV7-2 | - | CASSLGQGREKLFF | TGTGCCAGCAGCCTTGGACAGGGCCGAGAAAAACTGTTTTTT
TRBJ1-4 | - | TRBV5-4 | - | CASSYWAGDEKLFF | TGTGCCAGCAGCTACTGGGCAGGGGATGAAAAACTGTTTTTT
TRBJ1-2 | TRBD1 | TRBV30 | - | CAWSAGQGANYGYTF | TGTGCCTGGAGTGCCGGACAGGGGGCGAACTATGGCTACACCTTC
TRBJ2-1 | TRBD2 | TRBV5-4 | - | CASMPGLAYNEQFF | TGTGCCAGCATGCCGGGACTAGCCTACAATGAGCAGTTCTTC
TRBJ1-1 | TRBD1 | TRBV7-9 | - | CASSLGAGTGEAFF | TGTGCCAGCAGCTTAGGGGCCGGGACAGGCGAAGCTTTCTTT
TRBJ1-2 | - | TRBV18 | once | CASSPYGQTSYGYTF | TGTGCCAGCTCACCCTACGGACAGACTTCCTATGGCTACACCTTC
TRBJ1-2 | - | TRBV7-2 | - | CASSLGQHSYGYTF | TGTGCCAGCAGCTTAGGACAACACAGCTATGGCTACACCTTC
TRBJ1-2 | - | TRBV6-5 | - | CATLNPDSGYTF | TGTGCCACCCTAAACCCGGACTCTGGCTACACCTTC
TRBJ1-6 | - | TRBV3-1/TRBV3-2 | - | CASSQLSGPYNSPLHF | TGTGCCAGCAGCCAGTTGTCAGGGCCCTATAATTCACCCCTCCACTTT
TRBJ2-1 | TRBD1 | TRBV5-8 | - | CASSLQGAYNEQFF | TGTGCCAGCAGCTTGCAGGGGGCCTACAATGAGCAGTTCTTC
TRBJ2-7 | TRBD1 | TRBV29-1 | - | CSVVRDRGPYEQYF | TGCAGCGTGGTCCGGGACAGGGGGCCCTACGAGCAGTACTTC
TRBJ2-7 | - | TRBV30 | - | CAWSVIASYEQYF | TGTGCCTGGAGTGTGATCGCGTCCTACGAGCAGTACTTC
TRBJ2-3 | - | TRBV3-1/TRBV3-2 | - | CASSQGWAPGTDTQYF | TGTGCCAGCAGCCAAGGGTGGGCCCCCGGCACAGATACGCAGTATTTT
TRBJ2-2 | - | TRBV4-1 | many | CASSFTAGELFF | TGCGCCAGCAGCTTTACGGCCGGGGAGCTGTTTTTT
TRBJ1-5 | - | TRBV28 | - | CASRQWTQGNQPQHF | TGTGCCAGCAGGCAGTGGACCCAGGGGAATCAGCCCCAGCATTTT
TRBJ1-2 | TRBD1 | TRBV5-5 | - | CASSRQGIGNYGYTF | TGTGCCAGCAGCCGACAGGGGATAGGTAACTATGGCTACACCTTC
TRBJ1-2 | TRBD1 | TRBV6-5 | few | CASSSGTASNYGYTF | TGTGCCAGCAGTTCCGGGACAGCATCTAACTATGGCTACACCTTC
TRBJ1-1 | TRBD1 | TRBV2 | - | CASRGQGRNTEAFF | TGTGCCAGCAGGGGACAGGGAAGGAACACTGAAGCTTTCTTT
TRBJ1-2 | TRBD1 | TRBV5-1 | - | CASSEGQAINYGYTF | TGCGCCAGCAGCGAGGGACAGGCCATAAACTATGGCTACACCTTC
TRBJ1-6 | - | TRBV6-1 | - | CASSAFSRQTNSPLHF | TGTGCCAGCAGTGCATTCTCCAGACAGACTAATTCACCCCTCCACTTT